One and the same sample provided the 21 T cell receptor beta chains below, sequenced in a study of blood T cell repertoires in COVID-19. Assay: immunoSEQ multiplex PCR; the TCRdb copy retains only in-frame clones and omits some. The sample has about 210,000 clones, about four fifths seen once. Source material: peripheral blood. These receptors all stem from a woman aged 60-75 years with COVID-19, enrolled during active disease.

The rearrangement links TRBV29-1 to TRBJ1-5; 7 bases map to TRBD1. This CDR3 contains 12 residues. V lost 7 bases and J lost 4; bases outside the gene matches: 4. Germline lookup yields CDR1 SQVTM and CDR2 ANQGSEA. The DNA for the CDR3 is TGCAGCGCGAGACAGGGTAATCAGCCCCAGCATTTT. Translation: CSARQGNQPQHF.

The chain couples TRBV20-1 to TRBJ2-3; 9 bases map to TRBD2. The CDR3 runs 17 residues. With 5 bases clipped from V and 5 bases from J, the junction kept 17 bases outside the gene matches. CDR1 and CDR2 from the germline V gene are DFQATT and SNEGSKA (reference sequence). CDR3 nucleotide sequence: TGCAGTGCTCGTGAGGGTGAGGTAGCGGGGGTAGTAGATACGCAGTATTTT. This gives the protein CSAREGEVAGVVDTQYF.

The chain carries TRBV11-2 and TRBJ1-4, with D possibly matching TRBD1 (6 bases). Between the trimmed V and J ends, which lost 2 bases and 5 bases, there was a span of 18 bases. Germline V gene lookup returns CDR1 SGHAT and CDR2 FQNNGV. CDR3 length: 17 residues. The CDR3: CASSLKSGGRANEKLFF. The CDR3 DNA sequence: TGTGCCAGCAGCTTAAAAAGTGGGGGCAGGGCAAATGAAAAACTGTTTTTT.

The chain carries TRBV6-5 and TRBJ1-2; the D gene is possibly TRBD1 (6 bases). V was cut by 4 bases and J by 3 bases, with 12 bases left in between. Germline values: CDR1 MNHEY, CDR2 SVGAGI. The CDR3 has 14 residues. CDR3 nucleotides: TGTGCCAGCAGTTTCGGGCGACAGGACTATGGCTACACCTTC. It specifies CASSFGRQDYGYTF.

This clone was detected only a few times. V usage is TRBV16 and J usage is TRBJ1-3; D is undetermined. V gave up 0 bases and J gave up 1 base, with 19 bases separating them. The length of the CDR3 is 19 residues. Per germline, CDR1 KGHSY and CDR2 FQNENV. The CDR3 loop reads CASSQSKSRSFPSGNTIYF. In DNA, the CDR3 is TGTGCCAGCAGCCAATCGAAATCTAGGTCCTTCCCTTCTGGAAACACCATATATTTT.

The chain is built from TRBV28 and TRBJ1-6; D call uncertain. The CDR3 length is 14 residues. Trimming left V 2 bases short and J 7 bases short, with 9 bases between. The germline gives CDR1 MDHEN, CDR2 SYDVKM. CDR3 sequence reads: CASSLTQTNSPLHF. DNA for the CDR3: TGTGCCAGCAGTTTAACACAGACCAATTCACCCCTCCACTTT.

The chain is built from TRBV20-1 and TRBJ2-7; 10 bases align to TRBD2. Germline values: CDR1 DFQATT, CDR2 SNEGSKA (reference sequence). This CDR3 is 14 amino acids long. The trim removed 3 bases at V and 3 bases at J, leaving 5 bases unmatched. DNA of the CDR3: TGCAGTGCTAGTCAGCGGGGGGGCCACTACGAGCAGTACGTC. It translates to CSASQRGGHYEQYV.

This sequence joins TRBV7-8 and TRBJ2-1; 12 nucleotides match TRBD2. J gave up 10 bases and V 6 bases, and 16 bases lay outside the gene matches. The germline CDR1 and CDR2 sequences are SGHVS and FQNEAQ. CDR3 length: 17 amino acids. CDR3 in amino acids: CASRLQLLAGGQREQFF. The CDR3 DNA follows: TGTGCCAGCAGACTACAACTTCTAGCGGGAGGGCAGCGGGAGCAGTTCTTC.

The J gene is TRBJ2-3, the V gene TRBV9, with a weak D call TRBD1 (5 bases). Germline CDR1 reads SGDLS; CDR2 reads YYNGEE. V dropped 3 bases and J dropped 0 bases, with 17 bases sitting between them. This CDR3 is built from 17 residues. CDR3 amino acids: CASSARPTGPSTDTQYF. The CDR3, as DNA: TGTGCCAGCAGCGCGAGACCCACAGGACCTAGCACAGATACGCAGTATTTT.

The chain combines TRBV19 with TRBJ1-5; TRBD1 matches at 7 bases. The germline CDR1 and CDR2 sequences are LNHDA and SQIVND (reference sequence). This CDR3 spans 15 amino acids. V lost 5 bases, J lost 1 base, and 5 bases stayed unmatched. As DNA, the CDR3 is TGTGCCAGTAGTCCCGGGACAGCCAGCAATCAGCCCCAGCATTTT. This translates into CASSPGTASNQPQHF.

The V call is TRBV3-1 (or the pseudogene TRBV3-2), the J call TRBJ1-5; a possible D gene is TRBD1 (5 bases). The ends were cut back, 0 bases at V and 1 base at J, with 22 bases in the middle. The germline CDR1 and CDR2 sequences are LGHDT and YNNKEL (reference sequence). CDR3 size: 20 residues. CDR3 nucleotides: TGTGCCAGCAGCCAAGATTGTCGCCCCCTAGGGGCTAAGAGCAATCAGCCCCAGCATTTT. Amino acid sequence: CASSQDCRPLGAKSNQPQHF.

Comments on this clone: The junction and the germline gene differ at one end; a read error may be behind it. The chain is built from TRBV5-5 and TRBJ2-5; D gene ambiguous. The CDR3 loop spans 11 amino acids. Germline assignment: CDR1 SGHKS and CDR2 YYEKEE (reference sequence). The DNA for the CDR3 is TGTGCCCGCAGCTTGGCCGGGACCCAGTACTTC. Amino acid sequence: CARSLAGTQYF.

This chain uses TRBV2 with TRBJ2-7; a weak D match, TRBD1 (6 bases). V was cut by 5 bases and J by 7 bases, with 18 bases left in between. CDR3 length: 14 residues. Germline V gene sequence: CDR1 SNHLY, CDR2 FYNNEI. CDR3 in DNA: TGTGCCAGCAGTAAGAGCACAGGGAGTAGGGAGCAGTACTTC. It encodes CASSKSTGSREQYF.

This clone has only a few counts. V gene TRBV28 combines with J gene TRBJ2-1; 9 nucleotides agree with TRBD2. This CDR3 is 15 amino acids long. Germline assignment: CDR1 MDHEN and CDR2 SYDVKM. The junction had 13 bases not matched to a gene; V was cut back by 6 bases and J by 10 bases. The CDR3 region is CASSPQIAGVGEQFF. The CDR3, as DNA: TGTGCCAGCAGCCCCCAGATAGCGGGAGTAGGGGAGCAGTTCTTC.

The chain links TRBV11-2 to TRBJ2-1, with 8 positions matching TRBD1. With V trimmed by 3 bases and J by 0 bases, 1 base remained unmatched. The V gene's germline CDR1 is SGHAT and CDR2 FQNNGV. The CDR3 spans 15 residues. The CDR3 protein is CASSLDRVSYNEQFF. The DNA of the CDR3 is TGTGCCAGCAGCTTGGACAGGGTCTCCTACAATGAGCAGTTCTTC.

The rearrangement uses TRBV29-1 and TRBJ1-5; 8 bases are shared with TRBD1. V lost 6 bases and J lost 1; bases outside the gene matches: 5. Germline V lookup: CDR1 SQVTM, CDR2 ANQGSEA. The CDR3 contains 14 residues. The CDR3 spells CSVWQGASNQPQHF. Written as DNA, the CDR3 is TGCAGCGTCTGGCAGGGGGCCAGCAATCAGCCCCAGCATTTT.

This chain joins TRBV19 and TRBJ2-5, with a weak D call TRBD2 (6 bases). Germline values: CDR1 LNHDA, CDR2 SQIVND (reference sequence). V lost 6 bases and J lost 0, with 17 bases in between. This CDR3 has 16 residues. The DNA of the CDR3 is TGTGCCAGTAGCCCCCGGCGGGGTTGGAACCAAGAGACCCAGTACTTC. Translated, it gives CASSPRRGWNQETQYF.

The J gene is TRBJ1-6, the V gene TRBV9, with D perhaps matching TRBD1 (5 bases). Deletions cut 2 bases from V and 7 bases from J, with 16 bases between. Germline lookup yields CDR1 SGDLS and CDR2 YYNGEE. This CDR3 is built from 16 residues. In nucleotides, the CDR3 is TGTGCCAGCAGCGTCCAACCTCAGGGAGGGAATTCACCCCTCCACTTT. This gives the protein CASSVQPQGGNSPLHF.

This sequence joins TRBV7-2 and TRBJ1-1; tentative D call: TRBD1 (6 bases). Between the trimmed V and J ends, which lost 6 bases and 3 bases, there was a span of 11 bases. Germline CDR1 and CDR2: SGHTA and FQGNSA. The CDR3 loop spans 13 amino acids. Here the CDR3 reads CASRRRQDTEAFF. CDR3 nucleotides: TGTGCCAGCAGAAGAAGACAGGACACTGAAGCTTTCTTT.

The rearrangement links TRBV19 to TRBJ1-6; D is undetermined. Germline V gene data show CDR1 as LNHDA and CDR2 as SQIVND (reference sequence). V lost 5 bases to trimming and J lost 0 bases, with 8 bases between them. This CDR3 has 15 amino acids. The CDR3, as DNA: TGTGCCAGTAGTCTTTCCAGCTCCTATAATTCACCCCTCCACTTT. Its protein product is CASSLSSSYNSPLHF.

The chain employs TRBV6-6 and TRBJ1-6, with TRBD1 matching over 8 bases. This CDR3 is built from 16 residues. The germline V gene has CDR1 MNHNY and CDR2 SVGAGI (reference sequence). J lost 7 bases, V lost 8 bases, and 13 bases had no gene match. CDR3 nucleotides: TGTGCCAGCGTAAGAACGGACAGGGAAGAAAATTCACCCCTCCACTTT. Amino acid sequence: CASVRTDREENSPLHF.